The rows below give T cell receptor beta chains drawn from one sample of a study of T-cell memory formation after mild COVID-19. TCRdb fed the 5' RACE reads into MiXCR, producing one record per CDR3 protein. Here the sample spans about 270,000 distinct CDR3 sequences, 15% to 20% being singletons. Sequencing used PBMCs or a T cell subset sorted from them (not recorded which). These receptors were collected from a young man who had mild COVID-19 (a few samples of this study predate the infection). Cell type and time point are not known. CDR3s include the opening cysteine and the closing phenylalanine or tryptophan. The D gene is left open where the match is weak. Not all rows give a size; the values are once, few, many and, for expanded clones, a class.

clone_size: .
v_call: TRBV13
j_call: TRBJ2-5
d_call: TRBD2
cdr3_nt: TGTGCCAGCAGCTTAGCGGGGGGGCGCGAGACCCAGTACTTC
cdr3_aa: CASSLAGGRETQYF

clone_size: .
v_call: TRBV7-9
j_call: TRBJ2-6
d_call: .
cdr3_nt: TGTGCCAGCAGCTTTTCCCCCTCTGGGGCCAACGTCCTGACTTTC
cdr3_aa: CASSFSPSGANVLTF

clone_size: few
v_call: TRBV6-2/TRBV6-3
j_call: TRBJ1-5
d_call: TRBD1
cdr3_nt: TGTGCCAGCACCGACTTCGACAGGGGGTATTCTCAGCCCCAGCATTTT
cdr3_aa: CASTDFDRGYSQPQHF

clone_size: few
v_call: TRBV23-1
j_call: TRBJ1-5
d_call: .
cdr3_nt: TGCGCCAGCAGTCACCTCGGTCCACCGGGGGAGGATAGCAATCAGCCCCAGCATTTT
cdr3_aa: CASSHLGPPGEDSNQPQHF

clone_size: few
v_call: TRBV7-9
j_call: TRBJ2-1
d_call: .
cdr3_nt: TGTGCCAGCAGCCAAGTCGGAGATGAGCAGTTCTTC
cdr3_aa: CASSQVGDEQFF

clone_size: many
v_call: TRBV4-1
j_call: TRBJ1-1
d_call: .
cdr3_nt: TGCGCCAGCAGCCAAGTAGAAGTCGCGGCCGCTTTCTTT
cdr3_aa: CASSQVEVAAAFF

clone_size: many
v_call: TRBV7-8
j_call: TRBJ1-2
d_call: TRBD1
cdr3_nt: TGTGCCAGCAGTTCGACAGGGGCCTATGGCTACACCTTC
cdr3_aa: CASSSTGAYGYTF

clone_size: .
v_call: TRBV7-2
j_call: TRBJ2-1
d_call: .
cdr3_nt: TGTGCCAGCCGCCCCACTGGGAGCTCCTACAATGAGCAGTTCTTC
cdr3_aa: CASRPTGSSYNEQFF

clone_size: few
v_call: TRBV20-1
j_call: TRBJ2-1
d_call: .
cdr3_nt: TGCAGTGCTAGAGATAGTGTACTAGGGGGTCGCGGTGAGCAGTTCTTC
cdr3_aa: CSARDSVLGGRGEQFF

clone_size: .
v_call: TRBV7-9
j_call: TRBJ2-1
d_call: .
cdr3_nt: TGTGCCAGCAGCCTGACTTTCCAGGATCGGTTCTTC
cdr3_aa: CASSLTFQDRFF

clone_size: .
v_call: TRBV7-2
j_call: TRBJ1-4
d_call: .
cdr3_nt: TGTGCCAGCAGCTTAGGACCTAGCTTGGCCCGAGAAAAACTGTTTTTT
cdr3_aa: CASSLGPSLAREKLFF

clone_size: few
v_call: TRBV7-8
j_call: TRBJ2-2
d_call: .
cdr3_nt: TGTGCCAGCAGCGCGGGCCATGCCACCGGGGAGCTGTTTTTT
cdr3_aa: CASSAGHATGELFF

clone_size: .
v_call: TRBV6-5
j_call: TRBJ2-7
d_call: TRBD1
cdr3_nt: TGTGCCAGCAGGCCCGGGACAGGGGCTATCTACGAGCAGTACTTC
cdr3_aa: CASRPGTGAIYEQYF

clone_size: few
v_call: TRBV10-3
j_call: TRBJ2-7
d_call: .
cdr3_nt: TGTGCCATCAGGGCGGACGGTATCTACGAGCAGTACTTC
cdr3_aa: CAIRADGIYEQYF

clone_size: few
v_call: TRBV7-6
j_call: TRBJ2-2
d_call: .
cdr3_nt: TGTGCCAGCCAGGGTGGGTCGGGCACCGGGGAGCTGTTTTTT
cdr3_aa: CASQGGSGTGELFF

clone_size: few
v_call: TRBV15
j_call: TRBJ2-1
d_call: .
cdr3_nt: TGTGCCACCAGCAGAGCAGCAGGAGGACTCTATGAGCAGTTCTTC
cdr3_aa: CATSRAAGGLYEQFF

clone_size: .
v_call: TRBV20-1
j_call: TRBJ2-5
d_call: .
cdr3_nt: TGCAGTGCTGCACCGACCTTCGGAGGAGCCCAGTACTTC
cdr3_aa: CSAAPTFGGAQYF

clone_size: .
v_call: TRBV18
j_call: TRBJ1-2
d_call: .
cdr3_nt: TGTGCCAGCTCGCCTATGGACGGCTATGGCTACACCTTC
cdr3_aa: CASSPMDGYGYTF

clone_size: once
v_call: TRBV2
j_call: TRBJ1-2
d_call: TRBD1
cdr3_nt: TGTGCCAGCAGTGAAACCCCCAGGCAGGGGGCGCTTAGAAATCATGGCTACACCTTC
cdr3_aa: CASSETPRQGALRNHGYTF

clone_size: .
v_call: TRBV5-1
j_call: TRBJ1-5
d_call: .
cdr3_nt: TGCGCCAGCAGCTTGGAAGGTTGGGGACAGCCCCAGCATTTT
cdr3_aa: CASSLEGWGQPQHF

clone_size: few
v_call: TRBV7-9
j_call: TRBJ1-2
d_call: .
cdr3_nt: TGTGCCAGCAGCTTAGCGAGGGCGTCCCTTGATGGCTACACCTTC
cdr3_aa: CASSLARASLDGYTF

clone_size: many
v_call: TRBV5-1
j_call: TRBJ2-7
d_call: .
cdr3_nt: TGCGCCAGCAGCTTGTCTGTCCCCTCCTACGAGCAGTACTTC
cdr3_aa: CASSLSVPSYEQYF

clone_size: .
v_call: TRBV5-1
j_call: TRBJ2-5
d_call: .
cdr3_nt: TGCGCCAGCAGCTTCACCCATACGGGGGAGACCCAGTACTTC
cdr3_aa: CASSFTHTGETQYF